The 21 T cell receptor beta chains in this list originate from one sample, sequenced in a study of regulatory T cells in long-lasting Graves disease. CDR3 regions were amplified by Arm-PCR using iRepertoire HTBI primers to build TCR beta libraries. Via MiXCR, TCRdb re-called the multiplex PCR reads, giving one row per CDR3 protein. The sample consists of about half a million distinct CDR3 sequences, more than 10% of them appearing once. The time point denotes: newly diagnosed GD, antithyroid drugs for less than 3 months. PBMC-extracted RNA yielded the TCR library. This same sample was also taken into another study, of T cells in Graves' hyperthyroidism and ophthalmopathy.

The sample in question was peripheral blood mononuclear cells (PBMCs), obtained at new diagnosis, from a patient treated with antithyroid drugs. These receptors all stem from a woman in her twenties or thirties with Graves disease.

Points on this clonotype: The DNA is left out, because the CDR3 cannot be placed on it with certainty; the CDR3 is given as TCRdb lists it. The rearrangement links TRBV6-1 to TRBJ2-2; TRBD2, the table's D call, was not compared with the DNA. The germline gives CDR1 MNHNS, CDR2 SASEGT. The length of the CDR3 is 17 amino acids, counting both ends. The CDR3 protein is CASRNAVGAGNTGEPFF.

This clonotype was picked up many times. The chain joins TRBV12-3 or TRBV12-4 to TRBJ2-7; 8 bases fit TRBD2. Losses at the gene ends were 4 bases for V and 6 bases for J; bases not matched to a gene: 5. This CDR3 region has 13 residues. This CDR3 reads CASSSRLAGEQYF. The DNA for the CDR3 is TGTGCCAGCAGTTCGCGGCTAGCGGGCGAGCAGTACTTC.

In its sample, this clonotype was seen many times. The V and J genes are TRBV11-2 and TRBJ2-1; TRBD2 agrees at 7 bases. Unmatched junction bases numbered 8, after V lost 5 bases and J lost 10 bases. The CDR3 runs to 13 residues. CDR1 and CDR2 (germline): SGHAT, FQNNGV. DNA for the CDR3: TGTGCCAGCAGCCGGGGACTAAACGTGGAGCAGTTCTTC. Its translation: CASSRGLNVEQFF.

The chain carries TRBV11-2 and TRBJ2-1, with 7 bases fitting TRBD1. CDR1 is SGHAT and CDR2 is FQNNGV in the germline V gene. Trimming took 6 bases from V and 4 from J; bases not matched to a gene: 12. CDR3 length: 16 amino acids. The CDR3 region is CASRVAGTENYNEQFF. The CDR3, as DNA: TGTGCCAGCAGAGTTGCCGGGACAGAGAATTACAATGAGCAGTTCTTC.

This clonotype showed up many times. The chain joins TRBV6-9 to TRBJ1-4; a weak D match, TRBD1 (6 bases). Trimming removed 4 bases at V and 7 bases at J, with 19 bases between. CDR1 MNHGY and CDR2 SVAAGI come from the germline V gene. CDR3 length: 16 amino acids. The CDR3 protein is CASSSRWGGAGEKLFF. CDR3 sequence (DNA): TGTGCCAGCAGTTCCCGTTGGGGGGGGGCTGGTGAAAAACTGTTTTTT.

This clonotype was seen more than once but under ten times. The genes are TRBV12-3 or TRBV12-4 and TRBJ2-7; a possible D gene is TRBD2 (5 bases). V lost 3 bases and J 3 bases, leaving 18 bases between the germline ends. The CDR3 extends over 16 amino acids. The CDR3 region is CASSLGAGLTVYEQYF. The CDR3 DNA reads TGTGCCAGCAGTTTGGGAGCAGGCCTCACCGTCTACGAGCAGTACTTC.

A word on this clonotype: Since a much larger clone is just one base distant, this may be a read error. V is TRBV11-2 and J is TRBJ2-1; no definite D call. Per germline, CDR1 SGHAT and CDR2 FQNNGV. The CDR3 has 13 amino acids. The CDR3 region is CAGSPRGVSEQFF. DNA of the CDR3: TGTGCCGGCAGCCCCCGTGGAGTCAGTGAGCAGTTCTTC.

The V call is TRBV19, the J call TRBJ1-2; D perhaps matches TRBD1 (5 bases). The CDR3 extends over 17 amino acids. Germline V gene data show CDR1 as LNHDA and CDR2 as SQIVND (reference sequence). V was shortened by 5 bases and J by 7 bases, with 26 bases between the two germline ends. In nucleotides, the CDR3 is TGTGCCAGTAGTGGGGCCCCGGGTAGGGGCGAGACGGGTGGCTACACCTTC. Translating gives CASSGAPGRGETGGYTF.

This clonotype was detected a few times. The gene calls are TRBV18 and TRBJ1-1; no clear D. Trimming took 3 bases from V and 1 from J, leaving 9 bases between them. Per the germline V gene, CDR1 is KGHSH and CDR2 is LQKENI. The length of the CDR3 is 14 residues. DNA for the CDR3: TGTGCCAGCTCACCGGTCTCTACGAACACTGAAGCTTTCTTT. Translated: CASSPVSTNTEAFF. The complete variable domain, with remaining parts taken from reference TRBV18 and TRBJ1-1, reads NAGVMQNPRHLVRRRGQEARLRCSPMKGHSHVYWYRQLPEEGLKFMVYLQKENIIDESGMPKERFSAEFPKEGPSILRIQQVVRGDSAAYFCASSPVSTNTEAFFGQGTRLTVV.

This clonotype was seen more than once but under ten times. The V gene is TRBV11-3, the J gene TRBJ2-7, with D possibly matching TRBD2 (5 bases). This CDR3 has 16 amino acids. Trimming took 1 base from V and 5 from J, leaving 18 bases between them. Germline V gene data show CDR1 as SGHNT and CDR2 as YENEEA. This CDR3 reads CASSLAIARDGDEQYF. The CDR3 region has the DNA TGTGCCAGCAGCTTAGCCATAGCGAGAGACGGCGACGAGCAGTACTTC.

The chain uses TRBV30 and TRBJ2-4; TRBD1 matches at 7 bases. The CDR3 is made up of 11 amino acids. V was clipped by 3 bases and J by 10 bases; unmatched bases: 3. Looked up from germline, CDR1 is GTSNPN and CDR2 is SVGIG (reference sequence). The chain's CDR3 is CAWSAGGIQYF. CDR3 nucleotides: TGTGCCTGGAGCGCAGGGGGTATTCAGTACTTC.

The sample holds many counts of this clonotype. The chain combines TRBV18 with TRBJ1-5, with unresolved D. Germline V gene data show CDR1 as KGHSH and CDR2 as LQKENI. The CDR3 consists of 13 residues. V lost 4 bases, J lost 9 bases, and 13 bases lay in between. The CDR3 DNA sequence: TGTGCCAGCTCACGAAGTCCCTTCGGGCCCCAGCATTTT. Translated, it gives CASSRSPFGPQHF.

This rearrangement joins TRBV5-6 to TRBJ1-3; D not resolved. V was shortened by 4 bases and J by 0 bases, with 17 bases between the two germline ends. CDR3 size: 17 residues. Germline values: CDR1 SGHDT, CDR2 YYEEEE. CDR3: CASSPLPTASSGNTIYF. For the CDR3, the DNA is TGTGCCAGCAGCCCCTTACCGACGGCCAGCTCTGGAAACACCATATATTTT.

With respect to this clonotype: A much more abundant neighbour one base away suggests this may be a read error. The chain carries TRBV20-1 and TRBJ2-1; D ambiguous. This CDR3 comprises 13 residues. Germline CDR1 DFQATT, CDR2 SNEGSKA (reference sequence). Trimming shortened V by 4 bases and J by 2 bases, and 9 bases separated the two germline ends. CDR3 DNA sequence: TGCAGTGCTATGGTCGGAACCTACAATGAGCAGTTCTTC. Translated, it gives CSAMVGTYNEQFF.

The chain links TRBV3-1 to TRBJ2-4, with D possibly matching TRBD1 (6 bases). CDR1 and CDR2 (germline): LGHDT, YNNKEL (reference sequence). V lost 0 bases to trimming and J lost 2 bases, with 17 bases between them. The CDR3 runs to 18 residues. This chain's CDR3 is CASSQDRVGRGTKNIQYF. CDR3 sequence (DNA): TGTGCCAGCAGCCAAGATCGGGTTGGCAGGGGAACCAAAAACATTCAGTACTTC.

This clonotype was counted between two and nine times. The CDR3 nucleotides are TGTGCCAGCAGTTACACGGCGGCTGGAAACACCATATATTTT. It is translated as CASSYTAAGNTIYF. The chain joins TRBV6-5 to TRBJ1-3; D not certain. The CDR3 loop spans 14 amino acids. Germline loops: CDR1 MNHEY, CDR2 SVGAGI. The V end lost 2 bases, the J end lost 2 bases, and 7 bases lay between the germline ends.

This clonotype was counted ten times or more. CDR3 nucleotides: TGTGCCAGCCGGTATGGCATTAAGGGCGACGGGCCTGAGCAGTTCTTC. Amino acids: CASRYGIKGDGPEQFF. The chain has TRBV2 and TRBJ2-1; D remains unclear. The length of the CDR3 is 16 residues. V lost 8 bases, J lost 9 bases, and 26 bases lay in between. Germline V gives CDR1 SNHLY, CDR2 FYNNEI.

This clonotype appeared many times. This chain links TRBV6-1 with TRBJ1-5; D is undetermined. V dropped 6 bases and J dropped 4 bases, with 16 bases sitting between them. The germline CDR1 and CDR2 sequences are MNHNS and SASEGT. There are 15 residues in the CDR3. DNA for the CDR3: TGTGCCAGCAGCCTTGGGAGGGAAAGAAATCAGCCCCAGCATTTT. It yields the protein CASSLGRERNQPQHF.

This clonotype showed up many times. The CDR3 spells CASSQDQGRLHF. CDR3 sequence (DNA): TGTGCCAGCAGCCAAGACCAGGGCCGCCTCCACTTT. The chain recombines TRBV3-1 with TRBJ1-6, with D tentatively TRBD1 (5 bases). The germline V gene encodes CDR1 LGHDT and CDR2 YNNKEL (reference sequence). The germline V and J ends were trimmed by 0 bases and 15 bases, with 9 bases remaining between them. The CDR3 is made up of 12 amino acids. The whole variable domain, filled in from reference TRBV3-1 and TRBJ1-6, reads DTAVSQTPKYLVTQMGNDKSIKCEQNLGHDTMYWYKQDSKKFLKIMFSYNNKELIINETVPNRFSPKSPDKAHLNLHINSLELGDSAVYFCASSQDQGRLHFGNGTRLTVT.

This clonotype was detected many times. The rearrangement links TRBV28 to TRBJ2-5; 12 bases map to TRBD2. The CDR3 length is 20 residues. Germline-derived CDR1 and CDR2 are MDHEN and SYDVKM. V dropped 6 bases and J dropped 1; count of bases not matched to a gene: 18. The CDR3 sequence: CASSSAPASGRALGQETQYF. CDR3 nucleotide sequence: TGTGCCAGCAGCTCAGCCCCAGCTAGCGGGAGGGCCTTGGGCCAAGAGACCCAGTACTTC.

This clonotype was observed many times. The chain employs TRBV6-1 and TRBJ2-5; D is unclear. Germline lookup yields CDR1 MNHNS and CDR2 SASEGT. The V end lost 7 bases, the J end lost 1 base, and 10 bases lay between the germline ends. This CDR3 contains 13 residues. CDR3 amino acids: CASKRTVQETQYF. In DNA, the CDR3 is TGTGCCAGCAAACGAACGGTCCAAGAGACCCAGTACTTC.